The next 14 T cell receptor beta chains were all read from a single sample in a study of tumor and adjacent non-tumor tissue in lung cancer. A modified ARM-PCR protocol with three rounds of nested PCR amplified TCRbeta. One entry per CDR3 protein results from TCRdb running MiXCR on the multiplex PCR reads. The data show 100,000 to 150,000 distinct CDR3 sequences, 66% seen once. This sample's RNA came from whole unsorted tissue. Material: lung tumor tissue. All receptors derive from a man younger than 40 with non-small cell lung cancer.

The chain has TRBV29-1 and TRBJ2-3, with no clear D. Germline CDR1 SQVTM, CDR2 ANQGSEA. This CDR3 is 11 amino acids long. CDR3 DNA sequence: TGCGGTGTTGGTTTGACAGATACGCAGTATTTT. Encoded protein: CGVGLTDTQYF.

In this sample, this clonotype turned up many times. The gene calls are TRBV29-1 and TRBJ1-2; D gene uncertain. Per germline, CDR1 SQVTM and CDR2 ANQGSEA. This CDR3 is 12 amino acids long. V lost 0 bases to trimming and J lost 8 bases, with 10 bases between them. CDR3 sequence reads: CSVEDIWEGYTF. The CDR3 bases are TGCAGCGTTGAAGATATCTGGGAGGGCTACACCTTC. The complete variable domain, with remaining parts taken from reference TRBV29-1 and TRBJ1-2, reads SAVISQKPSRDICQRGTSLTIQCQVDSQVTMMFWYRQQPGQSLTLIATANQGSEATYESGFVIDKFPISRPNLTFSTLTVSNMSPEDSSIYLCSVEDIWEGYTFGSGTRLTVV.

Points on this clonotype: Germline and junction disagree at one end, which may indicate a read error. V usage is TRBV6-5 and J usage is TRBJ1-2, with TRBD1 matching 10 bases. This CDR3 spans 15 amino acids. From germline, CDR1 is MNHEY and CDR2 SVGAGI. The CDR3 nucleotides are TGTGCCAGCAGGTACTCGGACAGGGGGGTATATGGCTACACCTTC. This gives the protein CASRYSDRGVYGYTF.

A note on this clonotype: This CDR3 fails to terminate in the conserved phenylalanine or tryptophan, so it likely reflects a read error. The CDR3 loop is CAGRFMQGDQPQHL. CDR3 nucleotides: TGTGCCGGCCGTTTTATGCAGGGGGATCAGCCCCAGCATCTT. The chain joins TRBV12-3 or TRBV12-4 to TRBJ1-5; the match to TRBD1 covers 7 bases. CDR3 length: 14 amino acids. Trimming removed 11 bases from V and 5 bases from J; junction bases left unmatched: 12.

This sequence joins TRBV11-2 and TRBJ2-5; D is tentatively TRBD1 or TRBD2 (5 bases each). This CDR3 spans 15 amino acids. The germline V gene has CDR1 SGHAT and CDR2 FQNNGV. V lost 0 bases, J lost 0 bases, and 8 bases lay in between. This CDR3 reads CASSLDGAYQETQYF. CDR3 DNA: TGTGCCAGCAGCTTAGACGGGGCCTACCAAGAGACCCAGTACTTC.

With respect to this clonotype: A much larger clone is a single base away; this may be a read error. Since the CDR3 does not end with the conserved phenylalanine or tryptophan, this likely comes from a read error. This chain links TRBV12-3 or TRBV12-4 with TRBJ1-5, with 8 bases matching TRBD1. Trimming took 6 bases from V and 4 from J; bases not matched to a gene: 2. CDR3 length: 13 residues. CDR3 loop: CASRRTGNQPQHI. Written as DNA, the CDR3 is TGTGCCAGCAGAAGGACAGGGAATCAGCCCCAGCATATT.

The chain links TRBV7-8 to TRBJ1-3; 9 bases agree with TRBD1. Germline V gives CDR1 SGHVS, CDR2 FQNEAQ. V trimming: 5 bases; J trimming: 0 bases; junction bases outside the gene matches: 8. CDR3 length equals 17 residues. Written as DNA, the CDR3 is TGTGCCAGCAGCACAGGGGGCGGGACGAGCTCTGGAAACACCATATATTTT. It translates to CASSTGGGTSSGNTIYF.

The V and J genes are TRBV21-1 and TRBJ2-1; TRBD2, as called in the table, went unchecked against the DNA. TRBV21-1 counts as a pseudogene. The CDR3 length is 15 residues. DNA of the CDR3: TGTGCCAGCACTTATCTTAGACTAGCAGGCAATGAGCAGTTCTTC. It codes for CASTYLRLAGNEQFF.

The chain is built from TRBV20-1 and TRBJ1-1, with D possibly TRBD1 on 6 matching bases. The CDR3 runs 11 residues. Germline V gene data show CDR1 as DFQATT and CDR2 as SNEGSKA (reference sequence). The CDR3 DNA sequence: TGCACTGGTGGGGTGGGGGGCGAAGCTTTCTTT. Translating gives CTGGVGGEAFF.

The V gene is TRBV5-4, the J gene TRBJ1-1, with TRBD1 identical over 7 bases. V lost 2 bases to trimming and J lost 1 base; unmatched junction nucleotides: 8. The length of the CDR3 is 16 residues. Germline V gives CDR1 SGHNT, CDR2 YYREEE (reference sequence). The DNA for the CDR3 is TGTGCCAGCAGCTTCGGGACAGCCAGCCCGAACACTGAAGCTTTCTTT. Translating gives CASSFGTASPNTEAFF.

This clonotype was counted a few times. The CDR3 nucleotides are TGCGCCAGCAGCCAAGAGGGATCAGGGGGAGAGACCCAGTACTTC. Residues: CASSQEGSGGETQYF. The chain couples TRBV4-3 to TRBJ2-5, with TRBD1 identical over 7 bases. V dropped 0 bases and J dropped 4; count of bases not matched to a gene: 5. The germline V gene encodes CDR1 LGHNA and CDR2 YSLEER. This CDR3 is 15 amino acids long.

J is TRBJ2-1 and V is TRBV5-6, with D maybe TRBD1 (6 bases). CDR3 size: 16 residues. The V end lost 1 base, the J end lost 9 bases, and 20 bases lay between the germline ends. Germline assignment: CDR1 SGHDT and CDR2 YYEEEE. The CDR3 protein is CASSLLGQRLEAEQFF. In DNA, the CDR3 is TGTGCCAGCAGCTTGTTGGGACAAAGGCTAGAGGCTGAGCAGTTCTTC.

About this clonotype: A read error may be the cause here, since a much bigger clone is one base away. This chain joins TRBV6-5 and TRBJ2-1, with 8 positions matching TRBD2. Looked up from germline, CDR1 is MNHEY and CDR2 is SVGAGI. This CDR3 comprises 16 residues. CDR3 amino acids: CASSYDRGGRGNEKFF. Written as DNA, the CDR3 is TGTGCCAGCAGTTACGACCGGGGGGGCCGGGGCAATGAGAAGTTCTTC.

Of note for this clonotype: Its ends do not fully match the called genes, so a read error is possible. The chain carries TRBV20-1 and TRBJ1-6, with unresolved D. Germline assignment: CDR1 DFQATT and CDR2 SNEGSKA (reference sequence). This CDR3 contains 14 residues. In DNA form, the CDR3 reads TGCAGTGGTAGAGACCGGACGACTAATTCACCCCTTCACTTT. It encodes CSGRDRTTNSPLHF.